These 29 T cell receptor beta chains came from one sample sequenced in a study of T cells in Graves' hyperthyroidism and ophthalmopathy. From RNA transcripts, TCR beta CDR3 regions were amplified. TCR CDR3 underwent first-round RT-PCR with the HTBI primer set. Each CDR3 protein gets one entry after TCRdb re-called the multiplex PCR reads with MiXCR. The sample includes about 570,000 distinct CDR3 sequences, 14% of them seen just once. The sample comprised blood. Receptors were obtained from a woman between 35 and 50 years old with Graves' hyperthyroidism.

This clonotype has just a few counts. V and J are TRBV5-1 and TRBJ1-4; TRBD1 aligns across 9 bases. V lost 4 bases, J lost 5 bases, and 6 bases stayed unmatched. Germline CDR1 is SGHRS and CDR2 is YFSETQ. The CDR3 is made up of 15 amino acids. CDR3 DNA: TGCGCCAGCAGCCAGGGGGACAGGGAGAATGAAAAACTGTTTTTT. Its translation: CASSQGDRENEKLFF. Looking up the rest from reference TRBV5-1 and TRBJ1-4 gives the full variable domain: KAGVTQTPRYLIKTRGQQVTLSCSPISGHRSVSWYQQTPGQGLQFLFEYFSETQRNKGNFPGRFSGRQFSNSRSEMNVSTLELGDSALYLCASSQGDRENEKLFFGSGTQLSVL.

This clonotype showed up just a few times. The V gene is TRBV6-1, the J gene TRBJ2-7, with 10 bases matching TRBD1. The J segment lost 7 bases and the V segment lost 2 bases, leaving 5 bases of the junction unmatched. CDR1 and CDR2 from the germline V gene are MNHNS and SASEGT. This CDR3 has 14 amino acids. The CDR3 DNA sequence: TGTGCCAGCAGTGAAAGACAGGGGGCGCCTGAGCAGTACTTC. Its translation is CASSERQGAPEQYF.

The V gene is TRBV28, the J gene TRBJ2-7; tentatively, D is TRBD1 or TRBD2 (6 bases each). Between the trimmed V and J ends, which lost 2 bases and 7 bases, there was a span of 18 bases. CDR1 and CDR2 (germline): MDHEN, SYDVKM. This CDR3 has 15 residues. CDR3 bases: TGTGCCAGCAGTTTAAGGGGGGCAGGGGCCGGGGAGCAGTACTTC. This translates into CASSLRGAGAGEQYF.

This clonotype was counted only a few times. Written as DNA, the CDR3 is TGTGCCAGCAGCCACGGGGGCGGGAGCTGGGATGAGCAGTTCTTC. Translated: CASSHGGGSWDEQFF. The V call is TRBV6-1, the J call TRBJ2-1; D perhaps matches TRBD2 (7 bases). Looked up from germline, CDR1 is MNHNS and CDR2 is SASEGT. The length of the CDR3 is 15 residues. Trimming left V 6 bases short and J 8 bases short, with 20 bases between.

The V and J genes are TRBV6-5 and TRBJ1-3; 9 bases are a match to TRBD1. V lost 5 bases and J lost 0; bases outside the gene matches: 14. Germline CDR1 is MNHEY and CDR2 is SVGAGI. This CDR3 is built from 19 residues. CDR3 nucleotides: TGTGCCAGCAGTCTCCGGGACAGGGCCTTATCGAGCTCTGGAAACACCATATATTTT. Its translation is CASSLRDRALSSSGNTIYF.

This clonotype appeared many times. The gene calls are TRBV6-2 or TRBV6-3 and TRBJ2-3; no firm D call. V was pared by 6 bases and J by 1 base, with 11 bases between. The CDR3 has 14 residues. CDR1 is MNHEY, CDR2 SVGEGT, per germline. This CDR3 is CASRTDGGTDTQYF. The CDR3, as DNA: TGTGCCAGCAGGACGGATGGGGGCACAGATACGCAGTATTTT.

The rearrangement joins TRBV19 to TRBJ2-5, with 9 bases that match TRBD1. Germline CDR1 LNHDA, CDR2 SQIVND (reference sequence). The CDR3 consists of 14 residues. J gave up 0 bases and V 10 bases, and 6 bases lay outside the gene matches. CDR3: CATGDREYQETQYF. DNA for the CDR3: TGTGCCACTGGGGACAGGGAGTACCAAGAGACCCAGTACTTC.

This clonotype occurred many times. The J gene is TRBJ1-6, the V gene TRBV12-3 or TRBV12-4; TRBD1 agrees at 11 bases. J was trimmed by 8 bases and V by 1 base; bases with no gene match: 4. This CDR3 spans 16 amino acids. This CDR3 is CASSLGTGGRDSPLHF. In DNA, the CDR3 is TGTGCCAGCAGTTTAGGGACAGGGGGCAGGGATTCACCCCTCCACTTT.

This clonotype has a handful of counts. V is TRBV2 and J is TRBJ2-1, with TRBD2 as a possible D gene (5 bases). CDR3 size: 15 residues. The germline gives CDR1 SNHLY, CDR2 FYNNEI. V lost 2 bases, J lost 7 bases, and 15 bases lay in between. The CDR3 DNA reads as TGTGCCAGCAGTGAACGGGGTGCGGGCCGTAATGAGCAGTTCTTC. This sequence encodes CASSERGAGRNEQFF.

This clonotype was counted at least ten times. The DNA of the CDR3 is TGCGCCAGCAGCTCTCTAGCGGGAGGGATTAATGAGCAGTTCTTC. Translation gives CASSSLAGGINEQFF. The gene calls are TRBV5-1 and TRBJ2-1; 12 positions match TRBD2. The CDR3 has 15 residues. Trimming removed 3 bases from V and 7 bases from J; junction bases left unmatched: 5. CDR1 is SGHRS and CDR2 is YFSETQ in the germline V gene.

This clonotype showed up many times. CDR3 sequence: CASSPRTAGELFF. CDR3 DNA: TGTGCCAGCAGTCCGCGAACGGCCGGGGAGCTGTTTTTT. This chain connects TRBV28 to TRBJ2-2; no definite D call. Germline values: CDR1 MDHEN, CDR2 SYDVKM. V shed 5 bases and J shed 6 bases, with 10 bases lying between them. The CDR3 is made up of 13 amino acids.

This clonotype occurred many times. The V and J genes are TRBV7-8 and TRBJ2-1; no clear D. The CDR3 contains 15 residues. Germline-derived CDR1 and CDR2 are SGHVS and FQNEAQ. V lost 8 bases to trimming and J lost 4 bases, with 18 bases between them. In DNA form, the CDR3 reads TGTGCCAGCGGACCGGGCGGAAAGTCTTACAATGAGCAGTTCTTC. Its translation: CASGPGGKSYNEQFF.

At least ten counts were recorded for this clonotype. CDR3 bases: TGCAGTGCTCTTTATGGTAGCGGGACCTCAGATACGCAGTATTTT. Protein: CSALYGSGTSDTQYF. The gene calls are TRBV20-1 and TRBJ2-3; 8 positions match TRBD2. In germline, CDR1 is DFQATT, CDR2 SNEGSKA (reference sequence). Unmatched junction bases numbered 11, after V lost 5 bases and J lost 4 bases. The CDR3 length is 15 residues.

The V gene is TRBV29-1, the J gene TRBJ1-2; TRBD1 matches 7 bases. The CDR3 is made up of 15 amino acids. Germline V gene sequence: CDR1 SQVTM, CDR2 ANQGSEA. The ends lost 1 base at V and 2 bases at J; junction bases unmatched: 7. The CDR3 DNA sequence: TGCAGCGTTGAAGGGGAAGGGGGCAGGAACTATGGCTACACCTTC. Residues: CSVEGEGGRNYGYTF.

This clonotype was counted many times. V gene TRBV28 combines with J gene TRBJ1-2; unclear D gene. V was trimmed by 3 bases and J by 4 bases, leaving 12 bases between them. The germline V gene encodes CDR1 MDHEN and CDR2 SYDVKM. The CDR3 contains 14 residues. CDR3 region: CASSFPDVLYGYTF. The CDR3 region has the DNA TGTGCCAGCAGTTTCCCGGACGTCCTCTATGGCTACACCTTC.

There are many counts of this clonotype. The chain recombines TRBV3-1 with TRBJ1-1; no clear D gene. Germline CDR1 and CDR2: LGHDT and YNNKEL (reference sequence). V was shortened by 0 bases and J by 2 bases, with 4 bases between the two germline ends. The CDR3 extends over 13 amino acids. The CDR3 coding sequence is TGTGCCAGCAGCCAAGACATAAACACTGAAGCTTTCTTT. Translated: CASSQDINTEAFF.

In this sample, this clonotype turned up many times. V gene TRBV12-3 or TRBV12-4 combines with J gene TRBJ2-1; 10 bases line up with TRBD2. V lost 6 bases to trimming and J lost 8 bases; unmatched junction nucleotides: 4. The CDR3 extends over 13 amino acids. Here the CDR3 reads CASSLAGAYEQFF. As DNA, the CDR3 is TGTGCCAGCAGCCTAGCGGGAGCCTATGAGCAGTTCTTC.

This clonotype was counted a single time. The chain links TRBV19 to TRBJ2-2; 14 bases align to TRBD2. CDR1 LNHDA and CDR2 SQIVND come from the germline V gene (reference sequence). The CDR3 consists of 15 residues. CDR3 residues: CASSGTSGSTGELFF. The CDR3 nucleotides are TGTGCTAGCTCCGGGACTAGCGGGAGTACCGGGGAGCTGTTTTTT.

The V call is TRBV5-4, the J call TRBJ1-1, with D hard to call. This CDR3 is 14 amino acids long. The V end was cut by 0 bases, the J end by 0 bases, with 6 bases between. Germline V gene lookup returns CDR1 SGHNT and CDR2 YYREEE (reference sequence). The CDR3 nucleotides are TGTGCCAGCAGCTTGGAACAGCTGAACACTGAAGCTTTCTTT. It translates to CASSLEQLNTEAFF.

The table lists this clonotype with a few counts. This could be a read error, since a much larger clone is one nucleotide away. The chain employs TRBV5-1 and TRBJ2-1; the match to TRBD2 covers 8 bases. Germline CDR1 is SGHRS and CDR2 is YFSETQ. V gave up 7 bases and J gave up 5 bases; unmatched junction bases: 8. The CDR3 contains 14 residues. CDR3 DNA sequence: TGCGCCAGCGGAGGAGCGGGAGCGAACAATGAGCAGTTCTTC. This translates into CASGGAGANNEQFF.

Many counts were recorded for this clonotype. V gene TRBV2 combines with J gene TRBJ2-2, with unresolved D. V was cut by 4 bases and J by 7 bases, with 13 bases left in between. The CDR3 runs to 14 residues. Germline-derived CDR1 and CDR2 are SNHLY and FYNNEI. CDR3 nucleotides: TGTGCCAGCAGTGGGTTAGGGATGAGCGGGGAGCTGTTTTTT. Translation: CASSGLGMSGELFF.

This clonotype appeared many times. The chain combines TRBV6-1 with TRBJ2-3, with TRBD2 as a possible D gene (5 bases). Trimming removed 3 bases at V and 4 bases at J, with 8 bases between. Germline values: CDR1 MNHNS, CDR2 SASEGT. The length of the CDR3 is 13 residues. The CDR3 DNA reads TGTGCCAGCAGTGAGACTATCTCAGATACGCAGTATTTT. Translated: CASSETISDTQYF.

This clonotype appeared many times. CDR3 sequence: CASSRGTGGSSGANVLTF. The CDR3 DNA reads TGTGCCAGCAGCCGAGGGACAGGGGGCTCCTCTGGGGCCAACGTCCTGACTTTC. This sequence joins TRBV28 and TRBJ2-6, with 12 positions matching TRBD1. Germline CDR1 reads MDHEN; CDR2 reads SYDVKM. CDR3 size: 18 residues. The V gene end was trimmed by 6 bases and the J gene end by 0 bases; junction bases not matched to a gene: 6.

There are many counts of this clonotype. The chain uses TRBV7-9 and TRBJ2-1, with TRBD1 as a possible D gene (5 bases). The germline CDR1 and CDR2 sequences are SEHNR and FQNEAQ (reference sequence). The CDR3 totals 15 residues. Trimming removed 2 bases at V and 5 bases at J, with 13 bases between. CDR3 nucleotides: TGTGCCAGCAGCTTAACAGGACCGGCTAACAATGAGCAGTTCTTC. Its protein product is CASSLTGPANNEQFF.

The sample holds many counts of this clonotype. The chain carries TRBV12-3 or TRBV12-4 and TRBJ2-7; the D gene is possibly TRBD1 (7 bases). The CDR3 is made up of 15 amino acids. The V end lost 2 bases, the J end lost 3 bases, and 14 bases lay between the germline ends. CDR3 coding DNA: TGTGCCAGCAGTTTACGGGGGACAGCTTACTACGAGCAGTACTTC. Amino acid sequence: CASSLRGTAYYEQYF.

In its sample, this clonotype was seen many times. The V and J genes are TRBV28 and TRBJ2-7, with D perhaps TRBD1 (6 bases). From germline, CDR1 is MDHEN and CDR2 SYDVKM. The CDR3 has 15 amino acids. The V and J ends lost 5 bases and 2 bases respectively, with 16 bases between them. The CDR3 loop is CASSPYRDITYEQYF. The CDR3 DNA sequence: TGTGCCAGCAGTCCCTACCGGGACATTACCTACGAGCAGTACTTC.

This clonotype was seen ten or more times. The chain carries TRBV12-3 or TRBV12-4 and TRBJ2-7, with TRBD2 matching 11 bases. CDR3 length equals 16 residues. The ends lost 5 bases at V and 0 bases at J; junction bases unmatched: 6. The CDR3, as DNA: TGTGCCAGCAGTCAACATACTAGCGGGAGCTCCTACGAGCAGTACTTC. It codes for CASSQHTSGSSYEQYF.

In this sample, this clonotype turned up many times. The chain couples TRBV2 to TRBJ2-3, with 7 bases lining up with TRBD1. CDR1 is SNHLY, CDR2 FYNNEI, per germline. This CDR3 has 14 residues. The V segment lost 6 bases and the J segment 4 bases; nucleotides outside the gene matches: 7. The CDR3 DNA reads as TGTGCCAGCAGGACAGGGCCGAGGGCAGATACGCAGTATTTT. Amino acids: CASRTGPRADTQYF.

This clonotype was found a few times. The J gene is TRBJ2-7, the V gene TRBV6-1; TRBD1 is a possible D gene (5 bases). The CDR3 length is 14 residues. Germline V gene sequence: CDR1 MNHNS, CDR2 SASEGT. V was cut by 5 bases and J by 2 bases, with 13 bases left in between. CDR3 nucleotide sequence: TGTGCCAGCAGTTTGACAGTAAATCCCTACGAGCAGTACTTC. Its protein product is CASSLTVNPYEQYF.